The 19 T cell receptor beta chains below all came from one sample that was sequenced in a study of identifying expanded T cells in peripheral blood. Measured with immunoSEQ multiplex PCR; TCRdb has only the in-frame clones, and not every one. The sample lists around 82,000 clones; around 84% were seen once. Sequencing was performed on blood. The receptor set was obtained from a person aged 18 to 75 in good health.

The chain links TRBV18 to TRBJ2-1, with 14 bases aligning to TRBD2. Germline assignment: CDR1 KGHSH and CDR2 LQKENI. The CDR3 runs 15 residues. V lost 3 bases and J lost 12; bases outside the gene matches: 7. CDR3 region: CASSPTSGRAWGQFF. The CDR3 DNA follows: TGTGCCAGCTCACCGACTAGCGGGAGGGCCTGGGGGCAGTTCTTC.

The chain couples TRBV28 to TRBJ2-5; D may be TRBD1 (7 bases). Germline-derived CDR1 and CDR2 are MDHEN and SYDVKM. The ends were cut back, 3 bases at V and 4 bases at J, with 9 bases in the middle. The CDR3 contains 13 residues. CDR3 in DNA: TGTGCCAGCAGTTTCAGGGGGGTAGAGACCCAGTACTTC. Translated, it gives CASSFRGVETQYF.

The chain is built from TRBV10-2 and TRBJ1-1, with 7 bases aligning to TRBD1. CDR3 size: 18 residues. CDR1 is WSHSY and CDR2 is SAAADI in the germline V gene. V trimming: 0 bases; J trimming: 4 bases; junction bases outside the gene matches: 14. The CDR3 loop is CASSESPSRWDSSTEAFF. The DNA for the CDR3 is TGCGCCAGCAGTGAGTCGCCCTCCCGCTGGGACAGCAGCACTGAAGCTTTCTTT.

The V call is TRBV6-5, the J call TRBJ2-2, with 11 bases matching TRBD2. Trimming took 6 bases from V and 7 from J; bases not matched to a gene: 7. Germline loops: CDR1 MNHEY, CDR2 SVGAGI. This CDR3 region has 15 residues. CDR3 protein: CASSILAGEIGELFF. The DNA for the CDR3 is TGTGCCAGCAGCATACTAGCGGGAGAGATCGGGGAGCTGTTTTTT.

This chain uses TRBV11-2 with TRBJ2-7; 10 nucleotides agree with TRBD2. The V and J ends lost 4 bases and 3 bases, in that order; junction bases with no gene match: 6. The germline V gene encodes CDR1 SGHAT and CDR2 FQNNGV. This CDR3 has 15 residues. In DNA, the CDR3 is TGTGCCAGCAGCTATGGGACTAGCGAGTACTACGAGCAGTACTTC. It codes for CASSYGTSEYYEQYF.

The V and J genes are TRBV28 and TRBJ2-7; the D gene could be TRBD1 or TRBD2 (5 bases each). CDR3 length: 12 residues. Germline V gene lookup returns CDR1 MDHEN and CDR2 SYDVKM. V was shortened by 4 bases and J by 5 bases, with 9 bases between the two germline ends. Here the CDR3 reads CASSWDANEQYF. The CDR3 DNA reads as TGTGCCAGCAGTTGGGACGCAAACGAGCAGTACTTC.

The chain recombines TRBV7-8 with TRBJ2-1, with 12 nucleotides matching TRBD2. From germline, CDR1 is SGHVS and CDR2 FQNEAQ. V shed 2 bases and J 4 bases; nucleotides not matched to a gene: 3. The length of the CDR3 is 16 residues. CDR3 protein: CASSLSLAGGYNEQFF. CDR3 DNA: TGTGCCAGCAGCTTATCTCTAGCGGGAGGGTACAATGAGCAGTTCTTC.

V usage is TRBV28 and J usage is TRBJ1-1, with D possibly being TRBD1 (6 bases). This CDR3 comprises 17 residues. Germline CDR1 reads MDHEN; CDR2 reads SYDVKM. V was shortened by 1 base and J by 1 base, with 16 bases between the two germline ends. For the CDR3, the DNA is TGTGCCAGCAGTTTATATGGGGGCAGGGGCGAGAACACTGAAGCTTTCTTT. It is translated as CASSLYGGRGENTEAFF.

In its sample, this clone was seen once. The chain employs TRBV2 and TRBJ1-5; D is unclear. V lost 6 bases and J 4 bases, leaving 7 bases between the germline ends. Germline loops: CDR1 SNHLY, CDR2 FYNNEI. The CDR3 sequence is 12 residues long. The CDR3: CASRATNQPQHF. The CDR3 DNA is TGTGCCAGCAGAGCCACTAATCAGCCCCAGCATTTT. The full variable domain, its missing parts supplied by reference TRBV2 and TRBJ1-5, is EPEVTQTPSHQVTQMGQEVILRCVPISNHLYFYWYRQILGQKVEFLVSFYNNEISEKSEIFDDQFSVERPDGSNFTLKIRSTKLEDSAMYFCASRATNQPQHFGDGTRLSIL.

V gene TRBV9 combines with J gene TRBJ2-1, with 8 bases lining up with TRBD1. The V and J ends lost 0 bases and 9 bases, in that order; junction bases with no gene match: 5. CDR3 length equals 14 residues. Germline values: CDR1 SGDLS, CDR2 YYNGEE. The CDR3 loop is CASSVAVTGVEQFF. CDR3 nucleotides: TGTGCCAGCAGCGTAGCCGTGACAGGGGTTGAGCAGTTCTTC.

The J gene is TRBJ1-4, the V gene TRBV7-9; D may be TRBD1 (5 bases). Looked up from germline, CDR1 is SEHNR and CDR2 is FQNEAQ (reference sequence). V dropped 5 bases and J dropped 4 bases, with 11 bases sitting between them. The CDR3 length is 14 residues. CDR3 amino acids: CASSPTVINEKLFF. Here the CDR3 DNA reads TGTGCCAGCAGCCCGACAGTGATTAATGAAAAACTGTTTTTT.

The chain links TRBV7-2 to TRBJ2-5, with D hard to call. In germline, CDR1 is SGHTA, CDR2 FQGNSA. Trimming cost V 5 bases and J 2 bases, with 12 bases left between them. The CDR3 sequence is 14 residues long. Here the CDR3 DNA reads TGTGCCAGCAGCCCCAACCTCCAGCAAGAGACCCAGTACTTC. Its protein is CASSPNLQQETQYF.

The table lists this clone with a few counts. This chain connects TRBV12-5 to TRBJ1-1; D possibly corresponds to TRBD1 (5 bases). V was pared by 4 bases and J by 8 bases, with 8 bases between. The V gene's germline CDR1 is LGHNT and CDR2 FRNRAP. This CDR3 is 11 amino acids long. DNA for the CDR3: TGTGCTAGTGGTTATTCAGGGGAAGCTTTCTTT. It yields the protein CASGYSGEAFF.

Worth noting for this clone: A junction end diverges from the germline sequence, so it may reflect a read error. This chain links TRBV6-4 with TRBJ2-7; D is possibly TRBD1 (5 bases). Germline V gene sequence: CDR1 MRHNA, CDR2 SNTAGT. CDR3 size: 9 residues. CDR3 nucleotide sequence: TGTGCCAGCAGTGTCAAAGGGGACTTC. This gives the protein CASSVKGDF.

This chain links TRBV28 with TRBJ2-1, with 7 bases fitting TRBD1. V was pared by 4 bases and J by 15 bases, with 9 bases of the junction left unmatched. Germline CDR1 is MDHEN and CDR2 is SYDVKM. CDR3 length: 12 amino acids. This chain's CDR3 is CASSSNPQGPFF. The DNA of the CDR3 is TGTGCCAGCAGTTCAAACCCACAGGGGCCGTTCTTC.

This rearrangement joins TRBV30 to TRBJ1-4; D is undetermined. The V end was cut by 5 bases, the J end by 3 bases, with 16 bases between. CDR3 length: 15 amino acids. Germline V gives CDR1 GTSNPN, CDR2 SVGIG (reference sequence). The CDR3, as DNA: TGTGCCTGGGGTACATTCAATGAGGCTAATGAAAAACTGTTTTTT. Translated: CAWGTFNEANEKLFF.

This clone appeared a few times. The chain is built from TRBV15 and TRBJ2-1; 9 positions agree with TRBD1. CDR1 LNHNV and CDR2 YYDKDF come from the germline V gene (reference sequence). CDR3 size: 17 residues. With 0 bases clipped from V and 9 bases from J, the junction kept 12 bases outside the gene matches. Here the CDR3 DNA reads TGTGCCACCAGCAGAGACCCCCCCGGGACAGGGCGTAGTGAGCAGTTCTTC. Translation: CATSRDPPGTGRSEQFF.

The chain carries TRBV4-1 and TRBJ2-2; maybe TRBD1 (6 bases). V was shortened by 3 bases and J by 0 bases, with 14 bases between the two germline ends. This CDR3 spans 17 amino acids. The germline V gene encodes CDR1 MGHRA and CDR2 YSYEKL. In DNA, the CDR3 is TGCGCCAGCAGCCACCCAGGAGAGGGGGCGAACACCGGGGAGCTGTTTTTT. It encodes CASSHPGEGANTGELFF.

The V gene is TRBV27, the J gene TRBJ2-5; TRBD1 matches 10 bases. V gave up 3 bases and J gave up 3 bases; unmatched junction bases: 7. CDR1 is MNHEY, CDR2 SMNVEV, per germline (reference sequence). The CDR3 totals 16 residues. CDR3 coding DNA: TGTGCCAGCAGTTTTCCCCGACAGGGGGCGAAAGAGACCCAGTACTTC. Residues: CASSFPRQGAKETQYF.